The 3 T cell receptor beta chains below all came from one sample that was sequenced in a study of memory CD4+ T cells and cytomegalovirus serostatus. Single viable CD3+CD4+CD8-CD45RO+ cells were sorted as the memory CD4+ T cells. The protocol was immunoSEQ multiplex PCR, while the TCRdb copy is restricted to in-frame clones and leaves out a portion. The table records about 42,000 clones, around 82% of them present only once. Source material: memory CD4+ T cells from blood. The receptors shown here come from an adult in good health and CMV-seronegative.

CDR3 sequence reads: CASSSMAGYEQYF. CDR3 coding DNA: TGTGCCAGCAGCTCCATGGCAGGGTACGAGCAGTACTTC. This sequence joins TRBV7-3 and TRBJ2-7; perhaps TRBD1 as D (5 bases). The CDR3 spans 13 residues. Germline CDR1 is SGHTA and CDR2 is FQGTGA. V lost 4 bases to trimming and J lost 4 bases, with 11 bases between them. Filled out from reference TRBV7-3 and TRBJ2-7, the complete variable domain reads GAGVSQTPSNKVTEKGKYVELRCDPISGHTALYWYRQSLGQGPEFLIYFQGTGAADDSGLPNDRFFAVRPEGSVSTLKIQRTERGDSAVYLCASSSMAGYEQYFGPGTRLTVT.

The chain joins TRBV6-5 to TRBJ2-3; D is perhaps TRBD1 or TRBD2 (6 bases each). The CDR3 has 15 amino acids. In germline, CDR1 is MNHEY, CDR2 SVGAGI. The germline V and J ends were trimmed by 5 bases and 5 bases, with 17 bases remaining between them. In DNA form, the CDR3 reads TGTGCCAGCAGTAGGGGGGACCTCAAGGGAGATACGCAGTATTTT. Translating gives CASSRGDLKGDTQYF.

CDR3 DNA sequence: TGTGCCAGCAGCCCCATCTTTAGCGCTAACACTGAAGCTTTCTTT. It specifies CASSPIFSANTEAFF. The gene calls are TRBV7-7 and TRBJ1-1; no clear D. The CDR3 totals 15 residues. CDR1 SSHAT and CDR2 FNYEAQ come from the germline V gene (reference sequence). Trimming removed 5 bases at V and 2 bases at J, with 15 bases between.